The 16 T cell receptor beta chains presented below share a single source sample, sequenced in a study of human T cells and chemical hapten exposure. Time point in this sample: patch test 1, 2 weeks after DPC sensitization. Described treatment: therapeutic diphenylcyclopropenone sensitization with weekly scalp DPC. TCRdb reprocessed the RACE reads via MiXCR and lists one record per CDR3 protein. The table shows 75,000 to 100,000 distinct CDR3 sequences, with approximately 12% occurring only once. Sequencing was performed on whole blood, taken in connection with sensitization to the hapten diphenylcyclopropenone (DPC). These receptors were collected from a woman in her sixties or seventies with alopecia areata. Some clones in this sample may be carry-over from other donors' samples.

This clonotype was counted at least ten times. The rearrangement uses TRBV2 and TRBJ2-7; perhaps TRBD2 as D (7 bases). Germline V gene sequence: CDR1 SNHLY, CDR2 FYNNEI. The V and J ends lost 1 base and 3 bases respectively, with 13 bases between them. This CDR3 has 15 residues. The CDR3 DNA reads TGTGCCAGCAGTGAAGAAGGGGGGGAATTCTACGAGCAGTACTTC. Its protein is CASSEEGGEFYEQYF. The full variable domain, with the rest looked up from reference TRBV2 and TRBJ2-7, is EPEVTQTPSHQVTQMGQEVILRCVPISNHLYFYWYRQILGQKVEFLVSFYNNEISEKSEIFDDQFSVERPDGSNFTLKIRSTKLEDSAMYFCASSEEGGEFYEQYFGPGTRLTVT.

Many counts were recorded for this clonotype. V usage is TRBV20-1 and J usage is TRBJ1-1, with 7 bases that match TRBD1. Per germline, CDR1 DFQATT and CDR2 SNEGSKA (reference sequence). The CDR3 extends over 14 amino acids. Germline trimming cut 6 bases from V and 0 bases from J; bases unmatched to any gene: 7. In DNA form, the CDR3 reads TGCAGTGCCCGAAGGACAGGCTTGAACACTGAAGCTTTCTTT. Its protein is CSARRTGLNTEAFF.

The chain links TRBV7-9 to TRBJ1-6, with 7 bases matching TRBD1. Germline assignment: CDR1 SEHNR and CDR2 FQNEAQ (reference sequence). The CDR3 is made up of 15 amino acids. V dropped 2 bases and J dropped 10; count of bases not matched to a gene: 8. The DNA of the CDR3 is TGTGCCAGCAGCTTAAGCCCCGGACAGGACTCACCCCTCCACTTT. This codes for CASSLSPGQDSPLHF.

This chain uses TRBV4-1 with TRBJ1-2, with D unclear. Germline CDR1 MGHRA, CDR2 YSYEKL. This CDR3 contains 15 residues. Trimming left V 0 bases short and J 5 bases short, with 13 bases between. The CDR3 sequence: CASSQDDSKQYGYTF. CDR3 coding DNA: TGCGCCAGCAGCCAAGATGATAGCAAACAGTATGGCTACACCTTC.

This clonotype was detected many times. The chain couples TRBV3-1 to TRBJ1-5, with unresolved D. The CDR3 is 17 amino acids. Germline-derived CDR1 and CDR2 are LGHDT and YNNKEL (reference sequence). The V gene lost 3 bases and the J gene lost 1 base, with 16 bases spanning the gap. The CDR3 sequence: CASSQGGRHLSNQPQHF. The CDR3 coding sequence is TGTGCCAGCAGCCAGGGAGGTCGTCACTTAAGCAATCAGCCCCAGCATTTT.

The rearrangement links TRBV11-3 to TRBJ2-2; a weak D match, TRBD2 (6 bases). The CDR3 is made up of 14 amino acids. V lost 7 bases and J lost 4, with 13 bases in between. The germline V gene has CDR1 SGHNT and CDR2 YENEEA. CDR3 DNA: TGTGCCAGCAAAGGGGACTCATCCACCGGGGAGCTGTTTTTT. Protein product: CASKGDSSTGELFF.

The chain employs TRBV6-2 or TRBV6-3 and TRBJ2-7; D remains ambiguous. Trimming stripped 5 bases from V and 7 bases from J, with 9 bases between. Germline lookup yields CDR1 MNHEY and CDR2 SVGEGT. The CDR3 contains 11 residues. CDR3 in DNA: TGTGCCAGCAGTCCGTTCTGGGAGCAGTACTTC. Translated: CASSPFWEQYF.

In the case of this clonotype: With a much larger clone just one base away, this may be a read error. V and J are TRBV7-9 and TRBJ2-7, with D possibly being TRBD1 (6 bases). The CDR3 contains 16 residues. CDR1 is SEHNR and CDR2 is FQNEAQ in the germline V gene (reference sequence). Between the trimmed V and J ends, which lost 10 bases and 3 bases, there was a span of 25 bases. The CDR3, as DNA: TGTGCCACCAGGCCCTCCGGGACACACTACAACTACGAGCAGTACTTC. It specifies CATRPSGTHYNYEQYF.

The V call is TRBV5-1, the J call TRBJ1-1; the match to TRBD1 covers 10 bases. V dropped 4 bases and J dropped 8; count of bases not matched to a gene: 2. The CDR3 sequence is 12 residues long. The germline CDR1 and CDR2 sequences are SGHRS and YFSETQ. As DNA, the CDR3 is TGCGCCAGCAGCCCGGGACAGGGGGAAGCTTTCTTT. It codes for CASSPGQGEAFF. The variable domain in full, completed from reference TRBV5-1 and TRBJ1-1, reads KAGVTQTPRYLIKTRGQQVTLSCSPISGHRSVSWYQQTPGQGLQFLFEYFSETQRNKGNFPGRFSGRQFSNSRSEMNVSTLELGDSALYLCASSPGQGEAFFGQGTRLTVV.

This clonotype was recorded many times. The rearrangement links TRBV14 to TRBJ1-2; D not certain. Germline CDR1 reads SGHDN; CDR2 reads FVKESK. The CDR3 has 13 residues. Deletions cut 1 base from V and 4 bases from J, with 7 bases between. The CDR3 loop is CASSQGRTYGYTF. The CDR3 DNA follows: TGTGCCAGCAGCCAAGGGCGGACCTATGGCTACACCTTC.

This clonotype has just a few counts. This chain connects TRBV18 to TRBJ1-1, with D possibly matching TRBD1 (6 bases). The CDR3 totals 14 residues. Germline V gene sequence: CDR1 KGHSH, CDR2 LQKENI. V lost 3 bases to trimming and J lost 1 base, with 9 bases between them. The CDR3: CASSPRQENTEAFF. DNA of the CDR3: TGTGCCAGCTCACCCAGACAGGAGAACACTGAAGCTTTCTTT.

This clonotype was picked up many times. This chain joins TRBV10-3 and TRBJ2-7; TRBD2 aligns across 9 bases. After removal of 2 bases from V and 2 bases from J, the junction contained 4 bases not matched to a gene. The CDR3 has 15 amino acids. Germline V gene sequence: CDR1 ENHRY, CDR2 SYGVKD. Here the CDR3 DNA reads TGTGCCATCAGTGAGACTAGCGGGCGTCCCTACGAGCAGTACTTC. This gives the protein CAISETSGRPYEQYF.

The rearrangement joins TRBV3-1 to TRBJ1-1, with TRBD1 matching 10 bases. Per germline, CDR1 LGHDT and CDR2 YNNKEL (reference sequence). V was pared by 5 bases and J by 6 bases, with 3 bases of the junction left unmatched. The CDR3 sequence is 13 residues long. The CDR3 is CASSGQGVSEAFF. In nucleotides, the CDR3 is TGTGCCAGCAGCGGACAGGGGGTATCTGAAGCTTTCTTT.

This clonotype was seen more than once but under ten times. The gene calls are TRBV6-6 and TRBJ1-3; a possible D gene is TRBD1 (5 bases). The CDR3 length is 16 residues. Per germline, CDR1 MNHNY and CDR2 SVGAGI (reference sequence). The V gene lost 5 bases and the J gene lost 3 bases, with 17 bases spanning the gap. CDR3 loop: CASSSGSGGLGNTIYF. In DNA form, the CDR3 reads TGTGCCAGCAGTAGCGGGTCCGGGGGACTTGGAAACACCATATATTTT.

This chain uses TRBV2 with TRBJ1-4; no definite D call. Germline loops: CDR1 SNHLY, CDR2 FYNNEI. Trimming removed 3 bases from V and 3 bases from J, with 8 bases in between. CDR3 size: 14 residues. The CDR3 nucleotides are TGTGCCAGCAGTGAGGCGAGAGCTAATGAAAAACTGTTTTTT. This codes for CASSEARANEKLFF.

The DNA for the CDR3 is TGTGCCATCAGCGTAACCGGGACTGTGAACGAAAAACTGTTTTTT. Translation: CAISVTGTVNEKLFF. The V and J genes are TRBV10-3 and TRBJ1-4, with D maybe TRBD1 (5 bases). CDR1 and CDR2 (germline): ENHRY, SYGVKD. CDR3 length: 15 amino acids. V lost 6 bases and J 8 bases, leaving 19 bases between the germline ends.